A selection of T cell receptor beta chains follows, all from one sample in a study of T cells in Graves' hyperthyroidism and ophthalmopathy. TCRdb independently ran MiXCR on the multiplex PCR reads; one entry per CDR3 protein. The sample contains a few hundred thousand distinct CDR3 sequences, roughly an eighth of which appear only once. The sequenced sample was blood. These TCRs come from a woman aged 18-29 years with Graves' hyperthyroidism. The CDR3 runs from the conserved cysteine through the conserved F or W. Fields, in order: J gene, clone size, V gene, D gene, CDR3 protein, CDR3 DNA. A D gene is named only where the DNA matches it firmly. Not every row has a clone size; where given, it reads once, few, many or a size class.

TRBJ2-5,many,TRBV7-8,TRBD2,CASGDWGGETQYF,TGTGCCAGCGGAGACTGGGGGGGGGAGACCCAGTACTTC
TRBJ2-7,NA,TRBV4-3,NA,CASSQGGAGAYEQYF,TGCGCCAGCAGCCAAGGCGGGGCAGGGGCCTACGAGCAGTACTTC
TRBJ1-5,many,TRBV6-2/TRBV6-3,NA,CATEWSPKARQPQHF,TGTGCCACCGAATGGTCCCCGAAGGCACGTCAGCCCCAGCATTTT
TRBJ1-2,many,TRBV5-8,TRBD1,CASSFGQGGGYTF,TGTGCCAGCAGCTTTGGACAGGGTGGAGGCTACACCTTC
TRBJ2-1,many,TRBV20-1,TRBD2,CSAKRGSPSYNEQFF,TGCAGTGCTAAGCGGGGGTCCCCCTCTTACAATGAGCAGTTCTTC
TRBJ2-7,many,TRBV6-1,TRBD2,CASSPITSGVIYEQYF,TGTGCCAGCAGTCCGATTACTAGCGGAGTTATCTACGAGCAGTACTTC
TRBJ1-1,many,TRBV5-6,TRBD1,CASSPLGTGGLSEAFF,TGTGCCAGCAGCCCTTTGGGGACAGGGGGTTTGAGTGAAGCTTTCTTT
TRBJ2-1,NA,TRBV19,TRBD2,CASSIDAAGGPYNEQFF,TGTGCCAGTAGTATAGATGCGGCGGGAGGCCCCTACAATGAGCAGTTCTTC
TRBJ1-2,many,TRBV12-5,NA,CASGIDRLINGYTF,TGTGCTAGTGGCATAGACAGGTTGATTAATGGCTACACCTTC
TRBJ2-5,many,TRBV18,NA,CASYSFAGGETQYF,TGTGCCAGCTACAGTTTTGCGGGCGGTGAGACCCAGTACTTC
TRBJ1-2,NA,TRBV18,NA,CASSPLDTVYGYTF,TGTGCCAGCTCACCACTCGACACGGTGTATGGCTACACCTTC
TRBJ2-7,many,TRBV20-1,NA,CSAVGGHLGYEQYF,TGCAGTGCTGTGGGGGGACACCTAGGCTACGAGCAGTACTTC
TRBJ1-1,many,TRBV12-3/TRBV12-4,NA,CASSLGGRPLNTEAFF,TGTGCCAGCAGTTTAGGAGGCAGGCCCCTGAACACTGAAGCTTTCTTT
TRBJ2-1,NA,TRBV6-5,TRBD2,CASSYGTSGSGNEQFF,TGTGCCAGCAGTTACGGGACTAGCGGGAGTGGTAATGAGCAGTTCTTC
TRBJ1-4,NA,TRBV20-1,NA,CSAGPDNEKLFF,TGCAGTGCTGGGCCTGATAATGAAAAACTGTTTTTT
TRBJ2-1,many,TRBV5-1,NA,CASGVGSSYNEQFF,TGCGCCAGCGGTGTCGGAAGCTCCTACAATGAGCAGTTCTTC
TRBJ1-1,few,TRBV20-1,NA,CSASSSGNTEAFF,TGCAGTGCTTCGTCTTCGGGGAACACTGAAGCTTTCTTT
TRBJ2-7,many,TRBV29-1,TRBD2,CSVLASSSYEQYF,TGCAGCGTACTAGCGAGTAGCTCCTACGAGCAGTACTTC
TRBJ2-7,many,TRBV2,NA,CASSPLYEQYF,TGTGCCAGCAGCCCCTTGTACGAGCAGTACTTC
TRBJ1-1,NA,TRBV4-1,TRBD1,CASSQPTGNGAEAFF,TGCGCCAGCAGCCAACCGACAGGGAATGGGGCTGAAGCTTTCTTT
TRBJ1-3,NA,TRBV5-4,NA,CASSLDDLSGNTIYF,TGTGCCAGCAGCTTGGATGACCTCTCTGGAAACACCATATATTTT
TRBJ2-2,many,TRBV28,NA,CASSRQATGELFF,TGTGCCAGCAGCCGGCAGGCTACCGGGGAGCTGTTTTTT
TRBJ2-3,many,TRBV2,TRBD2,CASRGLAGDTQYF,TGTGCCAGCAGGGGACTAGCGGGAGATACGCAGTATTTT
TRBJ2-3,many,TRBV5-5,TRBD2,CASSYLGTSVDTQYF,TGTGCCAGCAGCTATTTAGGGACTAGCGTAGATACGCAGTATTTT
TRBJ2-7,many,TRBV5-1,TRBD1,CASSFTGGVGTYEQYF,TGCGCCAGCAGCTTCACAGGGGGCGTGGGTACCTACGAGCAGTACTTC
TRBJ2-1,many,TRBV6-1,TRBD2,CASSKRGGYNEQFF,TGTGCCAGCAGTAAAAGGGGAGGGTACAATGAGCAGTTCTTC
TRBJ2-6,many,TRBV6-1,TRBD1,CASRETGYGANVLTF,TGTGCCAGCAGGGAGACAGGGTACGGGGCCAACGTCCTGACTTTC
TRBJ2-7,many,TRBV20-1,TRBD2,CSAEESAGLAVYEQYF,TGCAGTGCCGAGGAGAGTGCGGGACTAGCGGTCTACGAGCAGTACTTC
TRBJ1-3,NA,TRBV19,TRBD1,CASPYDRGGNTIYF,TGTGCCAGTCCTTATGACAGGGGCGGAAACACCATATATTTT
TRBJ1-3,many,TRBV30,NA,CAHRTDGNTIYF,TGTGCCCACAGGACAGATGGAAACACCATATATTTT
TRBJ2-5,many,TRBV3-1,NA,CASSLPSVPETQYF,TGTGCCAGCAGCCTGCCTTCGGTACCTGAGACCCAGTACTTC
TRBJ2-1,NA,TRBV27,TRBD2,CASSLTVPGGYNEQFF,TGTGCCAGCAGTTTAACAGTCCCGGGAGGGTACAATGAGCAGTTCTTC
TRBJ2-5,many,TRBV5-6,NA,CASSRARTGTQYF,TGTGCCAGCAGCCGTGCCCGAACGGGGACCCAGTACTTC
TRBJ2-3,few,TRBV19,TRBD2,CASTQGLAGSDTQYF,TGTGCCAGTACCCAAGGACTAGCGGGATCGGATACGCAGTATTTT
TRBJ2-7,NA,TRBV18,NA,CASSLFGTAFVFPYEQYF,TGTGCCAGCTCACTCTTTGGGACGGCTTTCGTGTTCCCCTACGAGCAGTACTTC
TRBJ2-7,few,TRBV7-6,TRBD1,CASSRGQGGSYEQYF,TGTGCCAGTAGCCGAGGACAGGGAGGCTCCTACGAGCAGTACTTC
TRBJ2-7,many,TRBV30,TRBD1,CAWSVGTGVDEQYF,TGTGCCTGGAGTGTAGGGACAGGGGTAGACGAGCAGTACTTC